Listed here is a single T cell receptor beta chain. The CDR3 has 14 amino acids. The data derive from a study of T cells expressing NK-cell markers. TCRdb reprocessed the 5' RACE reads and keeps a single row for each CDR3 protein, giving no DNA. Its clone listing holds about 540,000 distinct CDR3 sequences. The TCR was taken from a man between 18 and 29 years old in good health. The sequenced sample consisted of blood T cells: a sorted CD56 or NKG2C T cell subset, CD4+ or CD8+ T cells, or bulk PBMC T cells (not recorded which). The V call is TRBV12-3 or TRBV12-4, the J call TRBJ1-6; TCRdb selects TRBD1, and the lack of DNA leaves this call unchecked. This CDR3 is CASSGGPGISPLHF.